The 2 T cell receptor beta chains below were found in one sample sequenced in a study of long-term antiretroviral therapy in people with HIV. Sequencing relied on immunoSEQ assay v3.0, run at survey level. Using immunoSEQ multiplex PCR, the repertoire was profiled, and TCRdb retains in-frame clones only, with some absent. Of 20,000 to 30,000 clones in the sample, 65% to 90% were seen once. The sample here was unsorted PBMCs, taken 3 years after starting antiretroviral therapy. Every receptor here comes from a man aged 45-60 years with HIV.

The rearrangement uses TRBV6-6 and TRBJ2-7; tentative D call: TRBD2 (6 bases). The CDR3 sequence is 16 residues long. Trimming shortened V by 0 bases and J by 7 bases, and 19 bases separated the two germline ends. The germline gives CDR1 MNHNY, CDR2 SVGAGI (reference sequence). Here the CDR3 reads CASSYSFGPLAREQYF. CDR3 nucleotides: TGTGCCAGCAGTTACTCTTTCGGACCGCTAGCGAGGGAGCAGTACTTC.

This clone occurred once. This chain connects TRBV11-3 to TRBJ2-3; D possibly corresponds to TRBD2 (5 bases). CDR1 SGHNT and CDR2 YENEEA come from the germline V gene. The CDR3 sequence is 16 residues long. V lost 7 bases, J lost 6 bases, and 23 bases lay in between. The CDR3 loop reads CASTNELVIASDTQYF. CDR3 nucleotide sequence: TGTGCCAGCACCAACGAACTAGTAATAGCGTCGGATACGCAGTATTTT.